What follows are 13 T cell receptor beta chains derived from one specimen sequenced in a study of T cell changes during pregnancy in multiple sclerosis. TCRdb's table, derived via immunoSEQ multiplex PCR, lists solely in-frame clones and lacks some. The sample holds 41,000 or so clones, roughly 90% seen once. The material sequenced was CD8+ T cells from peripheral blood mononuclear cells, taken in the third trimester of pregnancy. The receptors here all came from a female donor with multiple sclerosis, enrolled in a pregnancy study.

This chain uses TRBV7-8 with TRBJ2-1; the match to TRBD2 covers 9 bases. Germline assignment: CDR1 SGHVS and CDR2 FQNEAQ. The CDR3 loop spans 16 amino acids. Trimming at V came to 5 bases and at J to 6 bases, leaving 11 bases not matched to a gene. The CDR3 is CASSPLAGGTFNEQFF. CDR3 nucleotide sequence: TGTGCCAGCAGCCCTCTGGCGGGAGGGACTTTCAATGAGCAGTTCTTC.

This chain uses TRBV7-8 with TRBJ1-4, with TRBD1 matching over 8 bases. This CDR3 contains 14 residues. Germline V gene sequence: CDR1 SGHVS, CDR2 FQNEAQ. V gave up 2 bases and J gave up 8 bases; unmatched junction bases: 4. CDR3: CASSLTGGAEKLFF. The CDR3 coding sequence is TGTGCCAGCAGCTTAACAGGGGGGGCCGAAAAACTGTTTTTT.

The rearrangement uses TRBV7-9 and TRBJ2-3, with D maybe TRBD1 (6 bases). The CDR3 contains 14 residues. Germline CDR1 is SEHNR and CDR2 is FQNEAQ (reference sequence). The ends were cut back, 5 bases at V and 2 bases at J, with 11 bases in the middle. CDR3 coding DNA: TGTGCCAGCAGCCGGACAGTCCTCACAGATACGCAGTATTTT. Its protein is CASSRTVLTDTQYF. Complete variable domain (other parts from reference TRBV7-9 and TRBJ2-3): DTGVSQNPRHKITKRGQNVTFRCDPISEHNRLYWYRQTLGQGPEFLTYFQNEAQLEKSRLLSDRFSAERPKGSFSTLEIQRTEQGDSAMYLCASSRTVLTDTQYFGPGTRLTVL.

The chain links TRBV6-4 to TRBJ2-3; TRBD1 matches 7 bases. CDR3 length: 16 amino acids. The V gene end was trimmed by 10 bases and the J gene end by 1 base; junction bases not matched to a gene: 14. In germline, CDR1 is MRHNA, CDR2 SNTAGT. CDR3 in DNA: TGTGCCACAGGCAGGGGGAGCGGCTCCGGCACAGATACGCAGTATTTT. Protein: CATGRGSGSGTDTQYF.

The gene calls are TRBV9 and TRBJ2-7; TRBD2 might be the D (5 bases). Trimming took 0 bases from V and 4 from J, leaving 11 bases between them. CDR1 SGDLS and CDR2 YYNGEE come from the germline V gene. CDR3 size: 14 residues. The CDR3 loop reads CASSVEDRGYEQYF. CDR3 DNA: TGTGCCAGCAGCGTAGAGGACCGCGGGTACGAGCAGTACTTC. Full variable domain (remainder filled in from reference TRBV9 and TRBJ2-7): DSGVTQTPKHLITATGQRVTLRCSPRSGDLSVYWYQQSLDQGLQFLIQYYNGEERAKGNILERFSAQQFPDLHSELNLSSLELGDSALYFCASSVEDRGYEQYFGPGTRLTVT.

J is TRBJ2-7 and V is TRBV7-9, with D unclear. The CDR3 has 14 amino acids. The germline gives CDR1 SEHNR, CDR2 FQNEAQ (reference sequence). Trimming took 5 bases from V and 6 from J, leaving 17 bases between them. The CDR3 region is CASSPGFGIGEQYF. The CDR3 region has the DNA TGTGCCAGCAGCCCCGGTTTCGGTATTGGCGAGCAGTACTTC.

J is TRBJ1-6 and V is TRBV28; 8 bases map to TRBD1. This CDR3 is 16 amino acids long. The germline V gene encodes CDR1 MDHEN and CDR2 SYDVKM. V shed 5 bases, J shed 9 bases, and the junction held 12 bases outside the gene matches. The CDR3 is CASSPPPAGGSSPLHF. In nucleotides, the CDR3 is TGTGCCAGCAGTCCCCCCCCGGCAGGGGGCAGTTCACCCCTCCACTTT.

The J gene is TRBJ2-1, the V gene TRBV19, with 9 bases aligning to TRBD1. Trimming cost V 5 bases and J 4 bases; bases outside gene matches: 6. Germline CDR1 is LNHDA and CDR2 is SQIVND (reference sequence). This CDR3 is 15 amino acids long. For the CDR3, the DNA is TGTGCCAGTAGTGTCCGGGACAGGGAGTACAATGAGCAGTTCTTC. Encoded protein: CASSVRDREYNEQFF. Together with reference TRBV19 and TRBJ2-1, the CDR3 gives the full variable domain: DGGITQSPKYLFRKEGQNVTLSCEQNLNHDAMYWYRQDPGQGLRLIYYSQIVNDFQKGDIAEGYSVSREKKESFPLTVTSAQKNPTAFYLCASSVRDREYNEQFFGPGTRLTVL.

CDR3 region: CASSLPGLYGYTF. CDR3 coding DNA: TGTGCCAGCAGCTTGCCAGGGCTCTATGGCTACACCTTC. The rearrangement links TRBV5-4 to TRBJ1-2; D possibly corresponds to TRBD1 (5 bases). With 1 base removed from V and 4 bases from J, the gap between germline ends came to 8 bases. From germline, CDR1 is SGHNT and CDR2 YYREEE (reference sequence). The CDR3 is made up of 13 amino acids.

The table lists this clone with a count of one. The rearrangement uses TRBV2 and TRBJ2-7; TRBD2 might be the D (5 bases). The CDR3 is 12 residues long. Trimming shortened V by 8 bases and J by 3 bases, and 11 bases separated the two germline ends. Germline V gene sequence: CDR1 SNHLY, CDR2 FYNNEI. This chain's CDR3 is CASGRENYEQYF. In nucleotides, the CDR3 is TGTGCCAGCGGACGGGAAAACTACGAGCAGTACTTC. The full variable domain, in which reference TRBV2 and TRBJ2-7 provide the parts outside the CDR3, is EPEVTQTPSHQVTQMGQEVILRCVPISNHLYFYWYRQILGQKVEFLVSFYNNEISEKSEIFDDQFSVERPDGSNFTLKIRSTKLEDSAMYFCASGRENYEQYFGPGTRLTVT.

This rearrangement joins TRBV11-2 to TRBJ2-5; perhaps TRBD2 as D (5 bases). The length of the CDR3 is 16 residues. Germline V gene lookup returns CDR1 SGHAT and CDR2 FQNNGV. V lost 5 bases, J lost 3 bases, and 19 bases lay in between. CDR3 residues: CASSTDGEMGKETQYF. DNA for the CDR3: TGTGCCAGCAGCACTGATGGGGAGATGGGTAAAGAGACCCAGTACTTC.

The V call is TRBV5-1, the J call TRBJ1-1; no firm D call. The V gene's germline CDR1 is SGHRS and CDR2 YFSETQ. Trimming removed 0 bases at V and 5 bases at J, with 8 bases between. This CDR3 has 13 residues. CDR3: CASSLVTATEAFF. CDR3 nucleotides: TGCGCCAGCAGCTTGGTTACAGCAACTGAAGCTTTCTTT.

The chain carries TRBV11-2 and TRBJ2-5; 10 bases match TRBD2. V was clipped by 2 bases and J by 4 bases; unmatched bases: 4. CDR3 length: 15 amino acids. Germline V lookup: CDR1 SGHAT, CDR2 FQNNGV. Written as DNA, the CDR3 is TGTGCCAGCAGCTTATTAGCGGGGGGAGGAGAGACCCAGTACTTC. Its protein is CASSLLAGGGETQYF.